The 12 T cell receptor beta chains reported below all come from one sample, sequenced in a study of T cell repertoires in cytomegalovirus infection. Their specific antigens are unknown. Via MiXCR, TCRdb re-called the reads, giving one row per CDR3 protein. The sample has about 60,000 distinct CDR3 sequences; roughly 32% are singletons. Material: PBMCs, sequenced either directly or after in vitro stimulation (not recorded which). Receptors were obtained from a human donor in good health (CMV status not recorded). Some clones in this sample may be carry-over from other donors' samples.

This clonotype came up a few times. The gene calls are TRBV7-8 and TRBJ2-7; TRBD1 might be the D (6 bases). The CDR3 is 13 amino acids. The V gene lost 5 bases and the J gene lost 3 bases, with 11 bases spanning the gap. CDR1 and CDR2 from the germline V gene are SGHVS and FQNEAQ. The CDR3 nucleotides are TGTGCCAGCAGCCAGGGGCATATCTACGAGCAGTACTTC. It translates to CASSQGHIYEQYF.

This clonotype was observed a handful of times. The CDR3 here is CASGRGPYEQYF. CDR3 DNA: TGTGCCAGCGGCAGGGGGCCCTACGAGCAGTACTTC. The V call is TRBV6-1, the J call TRBJ2-7; 8 nucleotides align to TRBD1. The junction had 2 bases not matched to a gene; V was cut back by 8 bases and J by 2 bases. The CDR3 spans 12 residues. The germline gives CDR1 MNHNS, CDR2 SASEGT.

This clonotype was counted only a few times. The chain links TRBV6-1 to TRBJ1-4; TRBD1 matches at 10 bases. Germline V gene data show CDR1 as MNHNS and CDR2 as SASEGT. The CDR3 sequence is 19 residues long. Germline trimming cut 7 bases from V and 7 bases from J; bases unmatched to any gene: 21. The CDR3 is CASMGTGAEKGSVPEKLFF. CDR3 sequence (DNA): TGTGCCAGCATGGGGACAGGGGCCGAAAAGGGGTCCGTCCCTGAAAAACTGTTTTTT.

This clonotype was seen once. The V and J genes are TRBV9 and TRBJ2-3; D is ambiguous. Germline CDR1 reads SGDLS; CDR2 reads YYNGEE. Trimming took off 0 bases at V and 2 bases at J, with 7 bases between the two ends. The CDR3 has 14 amino acids. Here the CDR3 reads CASSVGVDTDTQYF. The DNA for the CDR3 is TGTGCCAGCAGCGTAGGGGTCGACACAGATACGCAGTATTTT.

This clonotype was recorded a few times. The V gene is TRBV2, the J gene TRBJ2-1, with 9 bases that match TRBD1. After removal of 7 bases from V and 1 base from J, the junction contained 5 bases not matched to a gene. The CDR3 has 15 residues. CDR1 SNHLY and CDR2 FYNNEI come from the germline V gene. CDR3 DNA: TGTGCCAGCAAGGACAGGGGCAGGTCCTACAATGAGCAGTTCTTC. This translates into CASKDRGRSYNEQFF.

The table lists this clonotype with many counts. V usage is TRBV15 and J usage is TRBJ1-1; 8 bases are shared with TRBD1. This CDR3 comprises 14 residues. Germline loops: CDR1 LNHNV, CDR2 YYDKDF (reference sequence). The V and J ends lost 1 base and 9 bases, in that order; junction bases with no gene match: 7. CDR3 in amino acids: CATSRVSTGGKAFF. CDR3 nucleotides: TGTGCCACCAGCAGAGTTTCAACAGGGGGGAAAGCTTTCTTT. Full variable domain (missing parts from reference TRBV15 and TRBJ1-1): DAMVIQNPRYQVTQFGKPVTLSCSQTLNHNVMYWYQQKSSQAPKLLFHYYDKDFNNEADTPDNFQSRRPNTSFCFLDIRSPGLGDTAMYLCATSRVSTGGKAFFGQGTRLTVV.

Only a few counts were recorded for this clonotype. The chain joins TRBV7-2 to TRBJ2-7; no clear D. V lost 6 bases to trimming and J lost 2 bases, with 11 bases between them. This CDR3 has 13 amino acids. CDR1 and CDR2 from the germline V gene are SGHTA and FQGNSA. The CDR3 spells CASRHSDTYEQYF. CDR3 sequence (DNA): TGTGCCAGCAGACATTCGGATACCTACGAGCAGTACTTC.

The chain is built from TRBV12-3 or TRBV12-4 and TRBJ2-7, with D perhaps matching TRBD2 (6 bases). V lost 8 bases and J 2 bases, leaving 10 bases between the germline ends. The CDR3 consists of 12 residues. The chain's CDR3 is CASGGAAYEQYF. In DNA, the CDR3 is TGTGCCAGCGGCGGGGCGGCCTACGAGCAGTACTTC.

This clonotype was seen only once. V usage is TRBV3-1 and J usage is TRBJ2-3; 7 bases are shared with TRBD2. The CDR3 runs 14 residues. Germline-derived CDR1 and CDR2 are LGHDT and YNNKEL (reference sequence). V shed 4 bases and J 2 bases; nucleotides not matched to a gene: 3. The CDR3 DNA reads as TGTGCCAGCAGCCTGACTAGCCTCACAGATACGCAGTATTTT. Amino acid sequence: CASSLTSLTDTQYF.

This clonotype was found a few times. The J gene is TRBJ2-3, the V gene TRBV7-2; 9 bases are a match to TRBD2. V gave up 7 bases and J gave up 2 bases; unmatched junction bases: 4. CDR1 is SGHTA and CDR2 is FQGNSA in the germline V gene. The CDR3 length is 14 residues. CDR3 in amino acids: CASTIAGATDTQYF. CDR3 DNA: TGTGCCAGCACCATAGCGGGGGCCACAGATACGCAGTATTTT. The full variable domain, its missing parts supplied by reference TRBV7-2 and TRBJ2-3, is GAGVSQSPSNKVTEKGKDVELRCDPISGHTALYWYRQSLGQGLEFLIYFQGNSAPDKSGLPSDRFSAERTGGSVSTLTIQRTQQEDSAVYLCASTIAGATDTQYFGPGTRLTVL.

In its sample, this clonotype was seen many times. V gene TRBV7-2 combines with J gene TRBJ2-3, with D tentatively TRBD2 (5 bases). Trimming removed 3 bases at V and 0 bases at J, with 10 bases between. Germline CDR1 SGHTA, CDR2 FQGNSA. The CDR3 has 15 amino acids. In nucleotides, the CDR3 is TGTGCCAGCAGCTTTCCAAGCGGAAGCACAGATACGCAGTATTTT. Encoded protein: CASSFPSGSTDTQYF.

This clonotype has only a few counts. The rearrangement joins TRBV29-1 to TRBJ2-3, with a tentative D call TRBD2 (6 bases). Trimming left V 4 bases short and J 4 bases short, with 9 bases between. The CDR3 consists of 12 residues. Germline V gene sequence: CDR1 SQVTM, CDR2 ANQGSEA. This CDR3 is CSVGGDSDTQYF. CDR3 bases: TGCAGCGTTGGGGGGGATTCAGATACGCAGTATTTT.